These 8 T cell receptor beta chains were sequenced from one sample in a study of vaccination effects on CD4 cells after COVID-19. Method: immunoSEQ multiplex PCR; TCRdb's copy keeps in-frame clones and lacks some. The sample has 30,000 to 45,000 clones, under 75% seen once. Expansion of antigen-specific CD4+ T cells with viral peptide pools was carried out by the ViraFEST assay before sequencing. The authors isolated CD4+ T cells after around nine days of culture. In the vaccine recipients, nucleocapsid antibodies were negative and there was no prior SARS-CoV-2 infection. Antigen specificity for these receptors is unknown. The material was CD4+ T cells from PBMCs cultured with SARS-CoV-2 spike peptides, obtained before COVID-19 vaccination. All receptors come from a human donor who received a COVID-19 vaccine.

The chain has TRBV5-1 and TRBJ1-1; D remains ambiguous. The CDR3 contains 14 residues. Between the trimmed V and J ends, which lost 0 bases and 1 base, there was a span of 7 bases. CDR1 SGHRS and CDR2 YFSETQ come from the germline V gene. This chain's CDR3 is CASSLGQTNTEAFF. The CDR3 nucleotides read TGCGCCAGCAGCTTGGGGCAGACGAACACTGAAGCTTTCTTT.

V and J are TRBV6-5 and TRBJ2-7; D gene uncertain. Germline loops: CDR1 MNHEY, CDR2 SVGAGI. CDR3 length: 15 residues. V lost 0 bases and J 0 bases, leaving 9 bases between the germline ends. The CDR3 protein is CASSYSPPDSYEQYF. CDR3 DNA sequence: TGTGCCAGCAGTTACTCCCCGCCGGACTCCTACGAGCAGTACTTC.

This clone appeared a single time. The chain has TRBV3-1 (or the pseudogene TRBV3-2) and TRBJ1-2, with 11 positions matching TRBD1. The germline V gene encodes CDR1 LGHDT and CDR2 YNNKEL (reference sequence). The CDR3 consists of 18 residues. Losses at the gene ends were 1 base for V and 4 bases for J; bases not matched to a gene: 11. CDR3 amino acids: CASSQVPRTGGAGYGYTF. The CDR3 coding sequence is TGTGCCAGCAGCCAAGTCCCCCGGACAGGGGGCGCGGGCTATGGCTACACCTTC.

This clone was seen only once. This chain links TRBV19 with TRBJ1-1, with a possible D match to TRBD1 (5 bases). The germline gives CDR1 LNHDA, CDR2 SQIVND (reference sequence). The ends were cut back, 8 bases at V and 0 bases at J, with 13 bases in the middle. The CDR3 is made up of 14 amino acids. The CDR3 loop reads CASSPGRVNTEAFF. The CDR3 region has the DNA TGTGCCAGTTCTCCGGGACGGGTGAACACTGAAGCTTTCTTT.

CDR3 coding DNA: TGTGCCAGCAGCTTAGGGTACCCAGATACGCAGTATTTT. Translated: CASSLGYPDTQYF. The chain uses TRBV11-3 and TRBJ2-3; D gene ambiguous. CDR3 size: 13 residues. Germline-derived CDR1 and CDR2 are SGHNT and YENEEA. Trimming stripped 1 base from V and 4 bases from J, with 6 bases between.

V usage is TRBV13 and J usage is TRBJ2-1; D unresolved. Germline CDR1 and CDR2: PRHDT and FYEKMQ (reference sequence). The CDR3 is 16 residues long. V shed 4 bases and J shed 5 bases, with 18 bases lying between them. CDR3 sequence: CASSSVRLHAHNEQFF. The CDR3 nucleotides are TGTGCCAGCAGCTCGGTGCGGCTCCACGCACACAATGAGCAGTTCTTC.

This clone was found a few times. The genes are TRBV3-1 (or the pseudogene TRBV3-2) and TRBJ2-1; 14 nucleotides align to TRBD2. The CDR3 loop spans 14 amino acids. The germline V gene encodes CDR1 LGHDT and CDR2 YNNKEL (reference sequence). The junction had 0 bases not matched to a gene; V was cut back by 3 bases and J by 8 bases. CDR3 sequence: CASSQTSGRDEQFF. CDR3 sequence (DNA): TGTGCCAGCAGCCAGACTAGCGGGAGGGATGAGCAGTTCTTC.

This chain connects TRBV5-1 to TRBJ2-7, with 7 bases matching TRBD1. The CDR3 is made up of 15 amino acids. Germline V gene lookup returns CDR1 SGHRS and CDR2 YFSETQ. Trimming at V came to 1 base and at J to 2 bases, leaving 6 bases not matched to a gene. The CDR3 sequence is CASSLLGTAPYEQYF. The CDR3 DNA reads as TGCGCCAGCAGCTTGCTCGGGACAGCCCCCTACGAGCAGTACTTC.